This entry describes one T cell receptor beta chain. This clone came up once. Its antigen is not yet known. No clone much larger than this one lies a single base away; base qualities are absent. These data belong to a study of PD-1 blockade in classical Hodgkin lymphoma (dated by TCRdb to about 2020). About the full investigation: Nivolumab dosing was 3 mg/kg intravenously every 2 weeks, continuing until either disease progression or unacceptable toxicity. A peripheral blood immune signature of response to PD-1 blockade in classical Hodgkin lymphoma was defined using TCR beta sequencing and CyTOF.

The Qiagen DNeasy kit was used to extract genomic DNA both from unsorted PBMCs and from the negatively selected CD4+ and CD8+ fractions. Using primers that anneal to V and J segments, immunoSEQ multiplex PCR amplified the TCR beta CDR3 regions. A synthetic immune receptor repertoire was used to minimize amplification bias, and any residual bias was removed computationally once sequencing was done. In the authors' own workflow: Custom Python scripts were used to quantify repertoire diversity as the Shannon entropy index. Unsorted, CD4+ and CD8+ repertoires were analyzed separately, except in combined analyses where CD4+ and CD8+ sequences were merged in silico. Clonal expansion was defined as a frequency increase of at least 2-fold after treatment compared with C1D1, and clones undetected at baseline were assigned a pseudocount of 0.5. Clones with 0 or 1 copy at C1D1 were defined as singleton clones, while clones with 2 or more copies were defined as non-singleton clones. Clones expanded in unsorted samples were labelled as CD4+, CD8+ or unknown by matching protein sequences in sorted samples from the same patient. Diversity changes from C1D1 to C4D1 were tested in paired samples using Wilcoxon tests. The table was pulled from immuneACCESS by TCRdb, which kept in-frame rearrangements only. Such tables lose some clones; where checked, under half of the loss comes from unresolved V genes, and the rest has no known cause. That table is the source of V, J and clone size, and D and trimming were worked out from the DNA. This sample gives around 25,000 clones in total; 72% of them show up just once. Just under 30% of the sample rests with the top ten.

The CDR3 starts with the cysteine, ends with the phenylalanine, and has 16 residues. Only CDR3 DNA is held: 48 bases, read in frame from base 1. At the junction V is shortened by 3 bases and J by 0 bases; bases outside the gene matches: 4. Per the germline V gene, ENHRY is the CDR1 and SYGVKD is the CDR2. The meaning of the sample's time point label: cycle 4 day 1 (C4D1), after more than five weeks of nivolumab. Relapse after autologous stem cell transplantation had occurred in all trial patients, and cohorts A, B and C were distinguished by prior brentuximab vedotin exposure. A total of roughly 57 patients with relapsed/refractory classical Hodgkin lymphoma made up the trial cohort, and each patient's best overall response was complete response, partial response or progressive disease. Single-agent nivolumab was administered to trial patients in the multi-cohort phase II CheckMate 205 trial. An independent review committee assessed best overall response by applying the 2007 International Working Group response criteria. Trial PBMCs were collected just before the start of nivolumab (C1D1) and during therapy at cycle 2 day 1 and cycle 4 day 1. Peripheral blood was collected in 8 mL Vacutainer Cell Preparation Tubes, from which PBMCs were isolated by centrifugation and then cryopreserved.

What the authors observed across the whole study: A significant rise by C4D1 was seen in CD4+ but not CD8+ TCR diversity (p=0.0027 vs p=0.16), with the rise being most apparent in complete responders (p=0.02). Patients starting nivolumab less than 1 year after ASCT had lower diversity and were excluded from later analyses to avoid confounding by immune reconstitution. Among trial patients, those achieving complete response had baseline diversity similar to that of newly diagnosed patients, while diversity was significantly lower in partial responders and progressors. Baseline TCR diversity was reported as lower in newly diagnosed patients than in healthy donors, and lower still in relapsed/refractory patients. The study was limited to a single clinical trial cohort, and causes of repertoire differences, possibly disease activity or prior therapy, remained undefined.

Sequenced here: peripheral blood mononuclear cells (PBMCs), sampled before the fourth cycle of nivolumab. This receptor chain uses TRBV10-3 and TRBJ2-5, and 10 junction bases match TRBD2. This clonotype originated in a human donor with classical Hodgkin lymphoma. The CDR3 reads CAISEGSGGYQETQYF. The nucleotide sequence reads TGTGCCATCAGTGAAGGTAGCGGGGGGTACCAAGAGACCCAGTACTTC.